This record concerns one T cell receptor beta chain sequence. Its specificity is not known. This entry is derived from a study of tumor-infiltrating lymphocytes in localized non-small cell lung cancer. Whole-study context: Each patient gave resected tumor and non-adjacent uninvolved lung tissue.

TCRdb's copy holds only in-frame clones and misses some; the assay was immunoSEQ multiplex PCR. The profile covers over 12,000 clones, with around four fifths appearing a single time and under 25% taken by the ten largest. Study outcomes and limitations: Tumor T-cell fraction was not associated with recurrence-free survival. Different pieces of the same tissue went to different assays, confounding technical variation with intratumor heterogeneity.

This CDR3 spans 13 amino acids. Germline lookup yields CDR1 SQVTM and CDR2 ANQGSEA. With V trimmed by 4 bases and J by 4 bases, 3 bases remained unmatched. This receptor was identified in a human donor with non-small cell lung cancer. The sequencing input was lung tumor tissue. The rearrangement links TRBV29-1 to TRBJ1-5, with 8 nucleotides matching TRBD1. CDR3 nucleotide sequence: TGCAGCGTTGGCAGGGGGCCAAATCAGCCCCAGCATTTT. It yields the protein CSVGRGPNQPQHF.